This T cell receptor (beta chain) was captured by sequencing in a study of metastatic and nonmetastatic thyroid tumors. The CDR3 contains 14 residues. Germline loops: CDR1 DFQATT, CDR2 SNEGSKA (reference sequence). The V segment lost 0 bases and the J segment 8 bases; nucleotides outside the gene matches: 5. Thyroid surgery was performed in patients who had received no treatment beforehand. TCRdb reprocessed the PCR reads using MiXCR. This sample has 5,100 or so clones, with around a sixth found just once. Study-wide findings and caveats: It was reported that TCR beta diversity was significantly higher in malignant thyroid tumors than benign nodules, in blood and tumor.

Notes on this clone: Its target is not known.

The chain recombines TRBV20-1 with TRBJ1-4, with 8 bases lining up with TRBD1. Source material: adjacent normal tissue. This TCR was recovered from a female donor with papillary thyroid cancer or a benign thyroid nodule (not recorded which). Some clones in this sample may be carry-over from other donors' samples. CDR3 sequence (DNA): TGCAGTGCTAGAGAGAGGACAGGGCACGAAAAACTGTTTTTT. This gives the protein CSARERTGHEKLFF.